The 27 T cell receptor beta chains listed next were all sequenced from one sample in a study of control samples from healthy donors and cancer patients. Assay: immunoSEQ multiplex PCR; the TCRdb copy retains only in-frame clones and omits some. Found here are about 170,000 clones, over 85% of them singletons; the top ten hold approximately 4%. The sample was blood. The receptor source for this set is a woman in her sixties or seventies in good health.

The chain uses TRBV23-1 and TRBJ2-2, with D possibly TRBD1 on 6 matching bases. TRBV23-1 is recorded as an ORF, its role being uncertain. The CDR3 length is 17 residues. The V gene lost 3 bases and the J gene lost 1 base, with 15 bases spanning the gap. The DNA for the CDR3 is TGCGCCAGCAGTCAGAATGGGACAAATGAGAACACCGGGGAGCTGTTTTTT. Translated: CASSQNGTNENTGELFF.

The chain is built from TRBV5-4 and TRBJ1-6, with a tentative D call TRBD1 (5 bases). V gave up 9 bases and J gave up 0 bases, with 16 bases separating them. Germline CDR1 and CDR2: SGHNT and YYREEE (reference sequence). The CDR3 consists of 16 residues. The CDR3 DNA reads as TGTGCCACCCAACGGGGCGCGAGCTCCTATAATTCACCCCTCCACTTT. It codes for CATQRGASSYNSPLHF.

The chain employs TRBV3-1 (or the pseudogene TRBV3-2) and TRBJ1-1, with TRBD1 as a possible D gene (5 bases). The CDR3 consists of 15 residues. V shed 4 bases and J shed 6 bases, with 18 bases lying between them. The germline V gene encodes CDR1 LGHDT and CDR2 YNNKEL (reference sequence). The CDR3 coding sequence is TGTGCCAGCAGCCTCGGATCGGGGAAAGGGGCTGAAGCTTTCTTT. It codes for CASSLGSGKGAEAFF.

This chain links TRBV5-1 with TRBJ1-1; a weak D match, TRBD1 (5 bases). The V gene's germline CDR1 is SGHRS and CDR2 YFSETQ. Trimming shortened V by 5 bases and J by 3 bases, and 17 bases separated the two germline ends. The length of the CDR3 is 15 residues. CDR3 nucleotide sequence: TGCGCCAGCAGTAGACCCGACAGACCCTACACTGAAGCTTTCTTT. Its protein product is CASSRPDRPYTEAFF.

This rearrangement joins TRBV5-1 to TRBJ2-7; D possibly uses TRBD1 or TRBD2 (5 bases each). The V gene's germline CDR1 is SGHRS and CDR2 YFSETQ. The CDR3 is 14 amino acids. Between the trimmed V and J ends, which lost 1 base and 2 bases, there was a span of 10 bases. The CDR3 reads CASSLQGPTYEQYF. The CDR3 coding sequence is TGCGCCAGCAGCTTGCAGGGACCCACCTACGAGCAGTACTTC.

This chain uses TRBV7-6 with TRBJ1-1; TRBD1 might be the D (5 bases). The V end was cut by 4 bases, the J end by 1 base, with 19 bases between. This CDR3 is 17 amino acids long. Germline-derived CDR1 and CDR2 are SGHVS and FNYEAQ. The CDR3 loop reads CASSSTTRPGANTEAFF. The CDR3 region has the DNA TGTGCCAGCAGCTCCACAACCCGGCCCGGGGCGAACACTGAAGCTTTCTTT. Using reference TRBV7-6 and TRBJ1-1 for the parts outside the CDR3, the full variable domain is GAGVSQSPRYKVTKRGQDVALRCDPISGHVSLYWYRQALGQGPEFLTYFNYEAQQDKSGLPNDRFSAERPEGSISTLTIQRTEQRDSAMYRCASSSTTRPGANTEAFFGQGTRLTVV.

The V and J genes are TRBV7-8 and TRBJ2-5, with 7 bases aligning to TRBD1. This CDR3 contains 16 residues. Germline V gene lookup returns CDR1 SGHVS and CDR2 FQNEAQ. Trimming at V came to 5 bases and at J to 5 bases, leaving 14 bases not matched to a gene. CDR3: CASSGMTGQFTETQYF. DNA for the CDR3: TGTGCCAGCAGCGGAATGACAGGGCAGTTTACGGAGACCCAGTACTTC. The full variable domain, its missing parts supplied by reference TRBV7-8 and TRBJ2-5, is GAGVSQSPRYKVAKRGQDVALRCDPISGHVSLFWYQQALGQGPEFLTYFQNEAQLDKSGLPSDRFFAERPEGSVSTLKIQRTQQEDSAVYLCASSGMTGQFTETQYFGPGTRLLVL.

The chain combines TRBV10-2 with TRBJ1-3; no clear D. The CDR3 loop spans 15 amino acids. V lost 3 bases and J 0 bases, leaving 9 bases between the germline ends. Germline assignment: CDR1 WSHSY and CDR2 SAAADI. In DNA, the CDR3 is TGCGCCAGCAGTGACTTTCTGGGCTCTGGAAACACCATATATTTT. This gives the protein CASSDFLGSGNTIYF.

The gene calls are TRBV2 and TRBJ1-2, with unresolved D. CDR1 is SNHLY and CDR2 is FYNNEI in the germline V gene. V lost 0 bases, J lost 1 base, and 12 bases lay in between. The CDR3 spans 16 residues. CDR3 sequence (DNA): TGTGCCAGCAGTGAAGCTTCACCGAACTTTAACTATGGCTACACCTTC. Its translation is CASSEASPNFNYGYTF.

The rearrangement links TRBV7-8 to TRBJ1-2, with 9 bases matching TRBD1. V was clipped by 0 bases and J by 3 bases; unmatched bases: 11. Germline V gives CDR1 SGHVS, CDR2 FQNEAQ. This CDR3 has 18 amino acids. The CDR3 sequence is CASSLAIIPGQGDYGYTF. The DNA of the CDR3 is TGTGCCAGCAGCTTAGCGATCATTCCGGGACAGGGTGACTATGGCTACACCTTC.

This clone appeared a few times. The chain joins TRBV15 to TRBJ2-5; D unclear. CDR3 length: 13 residues. The V gene lost 2 bases and the J gene lost 1 base, with 5 bases spanning the gap. Germline loops: CDR1 LNHNV, CDR2 YYDKDF (reference sequence). The CDR3 sequence is CATSRLVQETQYF. In nucleotides, the CDR3 is TGTGCCACCAGCAGATTAGTCCAAGAGACCCAGTACTTC.

The chain recombines TRBV9 with TRBJ1-6; D unclear. V was clipped by 0 bases and J by 7 bases, with 14 bases between them. This CDR3 has 16 residues. The germline gives CDR1 SGDLS, CDR2 YYNGEE. In DNA form, the CDR3 reads TGTGCCAGCAGCGTAGTTCCAGTGACTCAAAATTCACCCCTCCACTTT. Translating it yields CASSVVPVTQNSPLHF. Based on the CDR3 plus reference TRBV9 and TRBJ1-6, the full variable domain is DSGVTQTPKHLITATGQRVTLRCSPRSGDLSVYWYQQSLDQGLQFLIQYYNGEERAKGNILERFSAQQFPDLHSELNLSSLELGDSALYFCASSVVPVTQNSPLHFGNGTRLTVT.

The chain combines TRBV2 with TRBJ2-5; possibly TRBD1 for D (5 bases). V was shortened by 3 bases and J by 5 bases, with 13 bases between the two germline ends. Germline-derived CDR1 and CDR2 are SNHLY and FYNNEI. The CDR3 has 14 residues. CDR3 in amino acids: CASSDLGAWETQYF. CDR3 bases: TGTGCCAGCAGTGATTTAGGGGCATGGGAGACCCAGTACTTC.

The chain carries TRBV20-1 and TRBJ1-1, with D possibly being TRBD1 (5 bases). Trimming pared 3 bases from V and 1 base from J, leaving 12 bases between. In germline, CDR1 is DFQATT, CDR2 SNEGSKA (reference sequence). The CDR3 loop spans 14 amino acids. The CDR3 protein is CSASIVGQNTEAFF. CDR3 DNA: TGCAGTGCTAGTATTGTAGGACAGAACACTGAAGCTTTCTTT.

CDR3 nucleotides: TGCGCCAGCAGCCAAGAAGGCGCCGGGACAAGCACCGGGGAGCTGTTTTTT. It yields the protein CASSQEGAGTSTGELFF. The chain uses TRBV4-3 and TRBJ2-2, with a weak D call TRBD1 (6 bases). Germline V gene data show CDR1 as LGHNA and CDR2 as YSLEER. This CDR3 contains 17 residues. The V gene lost 0 bases and the J gene lost 4 bases, with 15 bases spanning the gap.

The chain joins TRBV19 to TRBJ1-1; D might be TRBD1 (5 bases). The CDR3 is made up of 13 amino acids. Germline assignment: CDR1 LNHDA and CDR2 SQIVND (reference sequence). The ends were cut back, 7 bases at V and 9 bases at J, with 18 bases in the middle. The CDR3 DNA follows: TGTGCCAGTAACCCAAGCCTTCAGGGAAAAGCTTTCTTT. It is translated as CASNPSLQGKAFF.

The chain has TRBV5-8 and TRBJ1-5, with D unclear. The CDR3 has 12 amino acids. The germline V gene has CDR1 SGHTS and CDR2 YDEGEE. Trimming removed 3 bases at V and 7 bases at J, with 8 bases between. This chain's CDR3 is CASSSPVQPQHF. CDR3 in DNA: TGTGCCAGCAGCTCACCGGTGCAGCCCCAGCATTTT.

The chain uses TRBV4-3 and TRBJ1-2; maybe TRBD1 (6 bases). The CDR3 runs to 17 residues. Germline loops: CDR1 LGHNA, CDR2 YSLEER. Between the trimmed V and J ends, which lost 1 base and 4 bases, there was a span of 19 bases. The CDR3 here is CASSQGSSGGVIYGYTF. CDR3 nucleotide sequence: TGCGCCAGCAGCCAAGGTAGTAGTGGGGGCGTGATCTATGGCTACACCTTC.

V usage is TRBV12-3 or TRBV12-4 and J usage is TRBJ1-4, with 7 bases identical to TRBD1. This CDR3 has 13 residues. Trimming cost V 6 bases and J 7 bases; bases outside gene matches: 5. The CDR3 bases are TGTGCCAGCAGCACAGGGGAGTCTGAAAAACTGTTTTTT. Protein product: CASSTGESEKLFF.

Turning to this clone: In the same sample, other DNA sequences code for this CDR3. V and J are TRBV19 and TRBJ1-5, with unresolved D. Trimming took 1 base from V and 2 from J, leaving 9 bases between them. The CDR3 totals 15 residues. Germline lookup yields CDR1 LNHDA and CDR2 SQIVND (reference sequence). CDR3 sequence (DNA): TGTGCCAGTAGTATAGGCCTAAGGGGCAATCAGCCCCAGCATTTT. This gives the protein CASSIGLRGNQPQHF.

The chain carries TRBV6-6 and TRBJ2-7; D is ambiguous. V gave up 5 bases and J gave up 7 bases, with 18 bases separating them. CDR1 MNHNY and CDR2 SVGAGI come from the germline V gene (reference sequence). The CDR3 runs 14 residues. CDR3 bases: TGTGCCAGCAGTCGTGACTTAGGGCGTGGGGAGCAGTACTTC. This translates into CASSRDLGRGEQYF.

This chain connects TRBV11-2 to TRBJ1-2; TRBD1 matches 10 bases. The V gene's germline CDR1 is SGHAT and CDR2 FQNNGV. The trim removed 5 bases at V and 7 bases at J, leaving 7 bases unmatched. The CDR3 spans 14 residues. The chain's CDR3 is CASSARTGGIGYTF. The DNA for the CDR3 is TGTGCCAGCAGCGCCCGGACAGGGGGAATTGGCTACACCTTC.

The table lists this clone with a count of one. The DNA for the CDR3 is TGTGCCAGCAGCTTAGAACAGGGGGCCATGAGCAATCAGCCCCAGCATTTT. Encoded protein: CASSLEQGAMSNQPQHF. V gene TRBV7-8 combines with J gene TRBJ1-5; 9 bases align to TRBD1. Trimming removed 1 base from V and 1 base from J; junction bases left unmatched: 5. The CDR3 spans 17 residues. CDR1 is SGHVS and CDR2 is FQNEAQ in the germline V gene.

The gene calls are TRBV11-2 and TRBJ2-1; 7 nucleotides align to TRBD2. The CDR3 is 19 amino acids. Germline assignment: CDR1 SGHAT and CDR2 FQNNGV. V lost 0 bases and J lost 6; bases outside the gene matches: 17. CDR3 region: CASSLDLLLGLPQGNEQFF. CDR3 DNA: TGTGCCAGCAGCTTAGACCTCCTCCTGGGACTACCCCAGGGCAATGAGCAGTTCTTC.

V is TRBV6-2 or TRBV6-3 and J is TRBJ2-6; 8 bases align to TRBD2. Germline CDR1 MNHEY, CDR2 SVGEGT. The CDR3 has 17 amino acids. V lost 2 bases and J lost 2; bases outside the gene matches: 5. CDR3 amino acids: CASSYSGGRPGANVLTF. CDR3 nucleotides: TGTGCCAGCAGTTACAGCGGGGGCCGTCCTGGGGCCAACGTCCTGACTTTC.

The chain links TRBV4-3 to TRBJ1-2; D ambiguous. Trimming took off 4 bases at V and 4 bases at J, with 19 bases between the two ends. The CDR3 consists of 16 residues. Per germline, CDR1 LGHNA and CDR2 YSLEER. The chain's CDR3 is CASSPGRRGRGYGYTF. The CDR3 bases are TGCGCCAGCAGCCCTGGAAGACGCGGACGTGGCTATGGCTACACCTTC.

The V gene is TRBV19, the J gene TRBJ2-3; 8 bases map to TRBD1. Trimming cost V 1 base and J 10 bases; bases outside gene matches: 7. Per the germline V gene, CDR1 is LNHDA and CDR2 is SQIVND (reference sequence). This CDR3 spans 14 amino acids. The CDR3 region is CASSIGYGQGAQYF. In DNA, the CDR3 is TGTGCCAGTAGTATAGGATATGGACAGGGCGCGCAGTATTTT. Filled out from reference TRBV19 and TRBJ2-3, the complete variable domain reads DGGITQSPKYLFRKEGQNVTLSCEQNLNHDAMYWYRQDPGQGLRLIYYSQIVNDFQKGDIAEGYSVSREKKESFPLTVTSAQKNPTAFYLCASSIGYGQGAQYFGPGTRLTVL.